These 19 T cell receptor beta chains were all obtained from the same sample, sequenced in a study of T cells in Graves' hyperthyroidism and ophthalmopathy. RNA transcripts gave rise to amplified TCR beta CDR3 regions. During a first-round RT-PCR of the TCR CDR3, the HTBI primer set was used. MiXCR, applied by TCRdb to the multiplex PCR reads, yields one record per CDR3 protein. Among fewer than 550,000 distinct CDR3 sequences, about 24% were seen once, and the ten largest hold roughly 12%. Material: blood. The receptors shown here come from a woman aged 25 to 39 with Graves' ophthalmopathy.

This clonotype was counted many times. This rearrangement joins TRBV11-2 to TRBJ2-5, with D unclear. Germline assignment: CDR1 SGHAT and CDR2 FQNNGV. V gave up 7 bases and J gave up 5 bases, with 8 bases separating them. CDR3 size: 11 residues. CDR3 sequence: CASTIGETQYF. CDR3 nucleotide sequence: TGTGCCAGCACCATAGGGGAGACCCAGTACTTC.

This clonotype was seen repeatedly, ten times or more. The rearrangement links TRBV9 to TRBJ1-2; tentatively, D is TRBD1 (6 bases). Looked up from germline, CDR1 is SGDLS and CDR2 is YYNGEE. Trimming cost V 0 bases and J 1 base, with 13 bases left between them. The length of the CDR3 is 16 residues. CDR3 in amino acids: CASSVGPRGNNYGYTF. The CDR3 DNA reads TGTGCCAGCAGCGTAGGGCCCAGGGGTAATAACTATGGCTACACCTTC. The full variable domain, its missing parts supplied by reference TRBV9 and TRBJ1-2, is DSGVTQTPKHLITATGQRVTLRCSPRSGDLSVYWYQQSLDQGLQFLIQYYNGEERAKGNILERFSAQQFPDLHSELNLSSLELGDSALYFCASSVGPRGNNYGYTFGSGTRLTVV.

The chain links TRBV6-5 to TRBJ1-2, with D perhaps TRBD1 (6 bases). Germline V lookup: CDR1 MNHEY, CDR2 SVGAGI. The V gene lost 4 bases and the J gene lost 6 bases, with 12 bases spanning the gap. CDR3 length: 13 residues. In DNA form, the CDR3 reads TGTGCCAGCAGTTGGACAGAGGGTGATGGCTACACCTTC. Translating it yields CASSWTEGDGYTF.

In this sample, this clonotype turned up many times. The chain couples TRBV10-3 to TRBJ2-7, with TRBD2 as a possible D gene (6 bases). This CDR3 has 14 residues. V shed 4 bases and J shed 2 bases, with 12 bases lying between them. Germline values: CDR1 ENHRY, CDR2 SYGVKD. The CDR3 bases are TGTGCCATCAGTGGCGGACGCGGGACCTACGAGCAGTACTTC. This codes for CAISGGRGTYEQYF.

The rearrangement links TRBV29-1 to TRBJ2-2; no clear D gene. V was pared by 5 bases and J by 8 bases, with 12 bases between. Germline V gives CDR1 SQVTM, CDR2 ANQGSEA. CDR3 length: 12 amino acids. CDR3 protein: CSVLRVPGELFF. The CDR3 DNA reads as TGCAGCGTTCTCCGAGTCCCAGGGGAGCTGTTTTTT.

At least ten counts were recorded for this clonotype. V usage is TRBV7-3 and J usage is TRBJ1-2; a possible D gene is TRBD1 (5 bases). V dropped 1 base and J dropped 7 bases, with 22 bases sitting between them. Germline V CDR1 and CDR2: SGHTA, FQGTGA. This CDR3 is built from 17 residues. The CDR3 DNA is TGTGCCAGCAGCTTAAGGCTGGGGCCGACTTTGGGTAGTGGCTACACCTTC. Residues: CASSLRLGPTLGSGYTF.

The sample holds many counts of this clonotype. This rearrangement joins TRBV2 to TRBJ1-5; possibly TRBD1 for D (6 bases). From germline, CDR1 is SNHLY and CDR2 FYNNEI. The CDR3 consists of 14 residues. V was cut by 3 bases and J by 5 bases, with 11 bases left in between. The CDR3 here is CASSEGAGHQPQHF. CDR3 sequence (DNA): TGTGCCAGCAGTGAGGGGGCAGGGCATCAGCCCCAGCATTTT. The variable domain in full, completed from reference TRBV2 and TRBJ1-5, reads EPEVTQTPSHQVTQMGQEVILRCVPISNHLYFYWYRQILGQKVEFLVSFYNNEISEKSEIFDDQFSVERPDGSNFTLKIRSTKLEDSAMYFCASSEGAGHQPQHFGDGTRLSIL.

The V call is TRBV12-3 or TRBV12-4, the J call TRBJ1-1; 8 bases match TRBD1. The CDR3 has 17 residues. V shed 4 bases and J 0 bases; nucleotides not matched to a gene: 10. The CDR3 bases are TGTGCCAGCAGTTCCACAGGGGGGGGAATCATGAACACTGAAGCTTTCTTT. Translated, it gives CASSSTGGGIMNTEAFF.

This clonotype has more than one count but fewer than ten. The CDR3 region has the DNA TGTGCCAGCAGTTTTCCTATACGGGGACCGACAATATTCACAGATACGCAGTATTTT. Amino acids: CASSFPIRGPTIFTDTQYF. The chain links TRBV12-3 or TRBV12-4 to TRBJ2-3; the D call may be TRBD1 or TRBD2 (5 bases each). The CDR3 spans 19 residues. The germline V and J ends were trimmed by 3 bases and 2 bases, with 24 bases remaining between them.

The CDR3 spells CASSQDGLRTGVNTEAFF. CDR3 nucleotide sequence: TGCGCCAGCAGCCAAGATGGTCTAAGGACAGGGGTGAACACTGAAGCTTTCTTT. The V and J genes are TRBV4-1 and TRBJ1-1; 9 bases match TRBD1. V lost 0 bases, J lost 0 bases, and 8 bases stayed unmatched. The germline V gene encodes CDR1 MGHRA and CDR2 YSYEKL. CDR3 length: 18 amino acids.

This clonotype was picked up many times. This rearrangement joins TRBV6-5 to TRBJ1-1; D remains unclear. This CDR3 contains 15 residues. The germline CDR1 and CDR2 sequences are MNHEY and SVGAGI. V was cut by 4 bases and J by 3 bases, with 15 bases left in between. The CDR3 nucleotides read TGTGCCAGCAGTTTTGATGTCGCGCGGGACACTGAAGCTTTCTTT. This codes for CASSFDVARDTEAFF.

This clonotype was detected many times. The J gene is TRBJ1-2, the V gene TRBV12-3 or TRBV12-4; unclear D gene. The ends were cut back, 6 bases at V and 1 base at J, with 9 bases in the middle. The CDR3 spans 13 residues. In nucleotides, the CDR3 is TGTGCCAGCAGCGGGCGGGATAACTATGGCTACACCTTC. Translating gives CASSGRDNYGYTF.

The chain carries TRBV6-1 and TRBJ2-7, with D perhaps TRBD1 (7 bases). The CDR3 loop spans 14 amino acids. V lost 10 bases and J 5 bases, leaving 21 bases between the germline ends. CDR1 is MNHNS and CDR2 is SASEGT in the germline V gene. The CDR3 here is CAINEQGGFNEQYF. The CDR3 region has the DNA TGTGCCATTAATGAGCAGGGGGGTTTCAACGAGCAGTACTTC.

This clonotype has ten or more counts. V is TRBV4-3 and J is TRBJ1-2; tentative D call: TRBD1 (5 bases). The V gene's germline CDR1 is LGHNA and CDR2 YSLEER. CDR3 length equals 13 residues. Between the trimmed V and J ends, which lost 3 bases and 7 bases, there was a span of 12 bases. The CDR3, as DNA: TGCGCCAGCAGCCAGGGGGGAGGCGTTGGCTACACCTTC. This gives the protein CASSQGGGVGYTF.

This clonotype was found a few times. The rearrangement joins TRBV28 to TRBJ1-5; D ambiguous. Looked up from germline, CDR1 is MDHEN and CDR2 is SYDVKM. The V end was cut by 2 bases, the J end by 3 bases, with 11 bases between. CDR3 size: 15 residues. The CDR3 region is CASSLMSPINQPQHF. The CDR3 DNA reads TGTGCCAGCAGTTTAATGTCCCCAATCAATCAGCCCCAGCATTTT.

This clonotype was seen ten or more times. A junction boundary mismatches the germline segment, possibly from a read error. The rearrangement links TRBV29-1 to TRBJ1-1, with D possibly matching TRBD1 (6 bases). The CDR3 contains 16 residues. CDR1 SQVTM and CDR2 ANQGSEA come from the germline V gene. CDR3 bases: TGCAGCGTTGAAGGTTCAGGGGACGCTCGGACCATAACACCGATCTTT. It translates to CSVEGSGDARTITPIF.

This clonotype was counted many times. V usage is TRBV10-3 and J usage is TRBJ1-2; unclear D gene. Trimming took 2 bases from V and 10 from J, leaving 8 bases between them. Germline loops: CDR1 ENHRY, CDR2 SYGVKD. The CDR3 is 11 residues long. CDR3 loop: CAISERDDYTF. CDR3 sequence (DNA): TGTGCCATCAGTGAGCGGGATGACTACACCTTC.

The table lists this clonotype with a count of one. The chain has TRBV5-8 and TRBJ2-7; 8 positions match TRBD1. J was trimmed by 3 bases and V by 2 bases; bases with no gene match: 7. This CDR3 is 15 amino acids long. Germline V gene lookup returns CDR1 SGHTS and CDR2 YDEGEE. The CDR3 here is CASSFDPGGLYEQYF. In nucleotides, the CDR3 is TGTGCCAGCAGCTTCGATCCAGGGGGCCTCTACGAGCAGTACTTC.

This clonotype has only a few counts. The chain links TRBV24-1 to TRBJ2-5, with TRBD1 matching 8 bases. The CDR3 loop spans 15 amino acids. With V trimmed by 1 base and J by 5 bases, 5 bases remained unmatched. The V gene's germline CDR1 is KGHDR and CDR2 SFDVKD. This CDR3 is CATSDFDRGYETQYF. CDR3 sequence (DNA): TGTGCCACCAGTGATTTTGACAGGGGTTACGAGACCCAGTACTTC.